This T cell receptor (beta chain) was documented in a study of blood T cells in healthy people across ages. A second roughly 6 to 12 cycle PCR used barcoded and J-beta primers. TCRdb fed the 5' RACE reads into MiXCR, producing one record per CDR3 protein. Here the sample spans 920,000 or so distinct CDR3 sequences, 45% being singletons. Russia was home to the donors, healthy Caucasian individuals aged about 6 to 90. Per germline, CDR1 SGDLS and CDR2 YYNGEE. Unmatched junction bases numbered 15, after V lost 4 bases and J lost 6 bases. The CDR3 consists of 18 residues. The sample taken for sequencing was blood. This receptor was obtained from a woman in her sixties or seventies in good health. This chain connects TRBV9 to TRBJ2-7; 14 nucleotides match TRBD2. This CDR3 is CASSTGTSGGPYSGEQYF. The CDR3, as DNA: TGTGCCAGCAGCACCGGGACTAGCGGGGGCCCGTACAGTGGCGAGCAGTACTTC.